This T cell receptor (beta chain) was recovered during a study of CD8 T cells in Susac syndrome. Sequencing of TCR beta was performed on blood CD8+ and CD4+ T cells. Study-wide results and caveats: The authors acknowledged that the study's TCR sequencing and HLA analysis involved relatively few individuals. TEMRA cells and active patients showed peak Susac CD8+ clonal expansion.

This clonotype is a singleton in its sample. Its specificity is unknown. The CDR3 has 13 amino acids. In germline, CDR1 is SGHRS, CDR2 YFSETQ. V lost 4 bases, J lost 6 bases, and 11 bases lay in between. The authors reverse transcribed roughly 0.5 to 1 ug RNA with random hexamers. Amplification of TCR beta CDR3 used immunoSEQ multiplex PCR across 54 Vbeta and 13 Jbeta. TCRdb analysed the immunoSEQ multiplex PCR reads with MiXCR anew, one entry per CDR3 protein. Here the sample spans 75,000 to 80,000 distinct CDR3 sequences, approximately 95% being singletons. V usage is TRBV5-1 and J usage is TRBJ2-1, with D maybe TRBD2 (6 bases). The sample was CD8+ T cells from PBMCs. This clonotype was obtained from a human donor with Susac syndrome. The CDR3: CASSLRDSNEQFF. The CDR3 DNA sequence: TGCGCCAGCAGCCTCCGGGACTCCAATGAGCAGTTCTTC.